This T cell receptor beta chain was sequenced during a study of graft-versus-host responses after intestinal transplantation. Study details: Each patient got anti-thymocyte globulin induction, then tacrolimus and steroids for approximately 3 years. General study points: The marrow of recipients harbored GvH clones, and ileum or blood showed some of them first. Graft-versus-host to host-versus-graft clonal ratios in allografts were high in patients with graft-donor T cell macrochimerism.

In its sample, this clone was seen once. Its cognate antigen is unknown. The V gene lost 4 bases and the J gene lost 10 bases, with 14 bases spanning the gap. The CDR3 runs 13 residues. Germline lookup yields CDR1 MGHRA and CDR2 YSYEKL. TCRdb's copy holds only in-frame clones and misses some; the assay was immunoSEQ multiplex PCR. The table includes 8,000 to 10,000 clones, approximately 86% detected once. The graft tissue was processed, and this released both intraepithelial and lamina propria lymphocytes. The rearrangement uses TRBV4-1 and TRBJ1-5; D unclear. This specimen consisted of ileum tissue, obtained roughly 730 days after intestinal transplantation. This sequence was found in a human patient who received an intestinal transplant, so some T cells may come from the graft donor. The CDR3 region is CASSPDPFEPQHF. The CDR3 DNA reads TGCGCCAGCAGCCCCGACCCTTTCGAACCCCAGCATTTT.